This TCR beta chain originates from a study of T cell responses to AZD1222 COVID-19 vaccine. Points from the study as a whole: Females made up more of the donors, who were largely white British, and clonal diversity may have come out too low. There were vaccine-associated CD4 TCRs across spike, dominant at 160-218 and 743-854.

About this clone itself: What it binds is not known.

Profiling relied on immunoSEQ multiplex PCR, and the TCRdb table lists in-frame clones only, not all of them. The sample carries around 99,000 clones, about 90% recorded once. V trimming: 6 bases; J trimming: 3 bases; junction bases outside the gene matches: 3. The CDR3 runs to 13 residues. CDR1 and CDR2 from the germline V gene are WSHSY and SAAADI. The rearrangement links TRBV10-2 to TRBJ2-3, with TRBD2 matching 7 bases. Material: peripheral blood, obtained on day 0 of AZD1222 vaccination. This clonotype was sampled from an adult in good health. The CDR3 region is CASRWEGTDTQYF. The CDR3 nucleotides read TGCGCCAGCAGGTGGGAGGGAACAGATACGCAGTATTTT.